The 26 T cell receptor beta chains in this list originate from one sample, sequenced in a study of shared clonotypes between healthy human individuals. Some clones are missing from TCRdb's copy, which holds only in-frame ones; the method was immunoSEQ multiplex PCR. The data contain over 1.5 million clones, 95% to 99% of them singletons. Sequenced sample: naive CD4+ T cells sorted from blood. This sample's subset: CD45RA+ positively selected. The receptors were sampled from a man aged 25 to 45 in good health.

The chain combines TRBV7-7 with TRBJ2-5; TRBD1 matches at 11 bases. CDR3 size: 16 residues. CDR1 SSHAT and CDR2 FNYEAQ come from the germline V gene (reference sequence). V shed 1 base and J 1 base; nucleotides not matched to a gene: 2. DNA for the CDR3: TGTGCCAGCAGCTTAGGGGACAGGGGGTCCCAAGAGACCCAGTACTTC. This encodes CASSLGDRGSQETQYF. Supplemented by reference TRBV7-7 and TRBJ2-5, the full variable domain reads GAGVSQSPRYKVTKRGQDVTLRCDPISSHATLYWYQQALGQGPEFLTYFNYEAQPDKSGLPSDRFSAERPEGSISTLTIQRTEQRDSAMYRCASSLGDRGSQETQYFGPGTRLLVL.

V is TRBV28 and J is TRBJ2-2, with 8 positions matching TRBD2. The germline V gene encodes CDR1 MDHEN and CDR2 SYDVKM. V was clipped by 8 bases and J by 0 bases; unmatched bases: 5. This CDR3 comprises 15 residues. The CDR3 DNA follows: TGTGCCAGCCCTCCCGGGGGGGCGAACACCGGGGAGCTGTTTTTT. Its translation: CASPPGGANTGELFF.

The chain couples TRBV19 to TRBJ2-3, with D possibly matching TRBD1 (6 bases). The CDR3 totals 15 residues. CDR1 and CDR2 (germline): LNHDA, SQIVND (reference sequence). Trimming pared 6 bases from V and 2 bases from J, leaving 15 bases between. CDR3 DNA: TGTGCCAGTAGCCTGGGGGCGGTGAACACAGATACGCAGTATTTT. It is translated as CASSLGAVNTDTQYF.

V and J are TRBV15 and TRBJ2-7, with D unresolved. CDR1 is LNHNV and CDR2 is YYDKDF in the germline V gene (reference sequence). Trimming took off 1 base at V and 3 bases at J, with 10 bases between the two ends. This CDR3 has 14 residues. CDR3 region: CATSRGRPYYEQYF. The CDR3 coding sequence is TGTGCCACCAGCAGAGGACGGCCATACTACGAGCAGTACTTC.

This chain uses TRBV18 with TRBJ2-7; 7 bases fit TRBD1. This CDR3 comprises 14 residues. Germline lookup yields CDR1 KGHSH and CDR2 LQKENI. J lost 5 bases, V lost 3 bases, and 7 bases had no gene match. CDR3 DNA sequence: TGTGCCAGCTCACCTCGACAGGGTTTGGACGAGCAGTACTTC. As protein: CASSPRQGLDEQYF.

The J gene is TRBJ2-6, the V gene TRBV6-4; D gene uncertain. The germline V gene has CDR1 MRHNA and CDR2 SNTAGT. This CDR3 spans 13 amino acids. V lost 8 bases and J lost 2, with 7 bases in between. The CDR3 DNA reads TGTGCCAGCCGCGGAACTGGGGCCAACGTCCTGACTTTC. This sequence encodes CASRGTGANVLTF.

The J gene is TRBJ1-2, the V gene TRBV6-5, with TRBD1 matching 7 bases. V gave up 4 bases and J gave up 6 bases; unmatched junction bases: 5. CDR3 length: 13 amino acids. In germline, CDR1 is MNHEY, CDR2 SVGAGI. CDR3 in DNA: TGTGCCAGCAGTTCCGGACAGGCAGATGGCTACACCTTC. The encoded protein is CASSSGQADGYTF.

This chain connects TRBV5-5 to TRBJ2-1; D could derive from TRBD1 or TRBD2 (5 bases each). Germline CDR1 reads SGHKS; CDR2 reads YYEKEE (reference sequence). Deletions cut 0 bases from V and 0 bases from J, with 10 bases between. The CDR3 totals 16 residues. In DNA form, the CDR3 reads TGTGCCAGCAGCTTGGTCGGGACCCTCTCCTACAATGAGCAGTTCTTC. It encodes CASSLVGTLSYNEQFF.

The J gene is TRBJ2-3, the V gene TRBV2, with D perhaps matching TRBD2 (6 bases). V lost 2 bases to trimming and J lost 8 bases, with 11 bases between them. Looked up from germline, CDR1 is SNHLY and CDR2 is FYNNEI. The length of the CDR3 is 13 residues. Here the CDR3 reads CASSESGETTQYF. CDR3 coding DNA: TGTGCCAGCAGTGAATCGGGGGAAACTACGCAGTATTTT.

The V and J genes are TRBV19 and TRBJ2-3; D is perhaps TRBD2 (5 bases). Deletions cut 7 bases from V and 4 bases from J, with 21 bases between. CDR3 size: 16 residues. The germline V gene encodes CDR1 LNHDA and CDR2 SQIVND (reference sequence). CDR3 nucleotide sequence: TGTGCCAGTACCCAACCCGGGCTAGCTCGCGCAGATACGCAGTATTTT. Protein product: CASTQPGLARADTQYF.

The CDR3 protein is CASSYVTGGREQYF. The CDR3 DNA reads TGTGCCAGCAGTTACGTCACAGGGGGCCGGGAGCAGTACTTC. The chain couples TRBV6-5 to TRBJ2-7, with 9 nucleotides matching TRBD1. This CDR3 contains 14 residues. J gave up 7 bases and V 2 bases, and 6 bases lay outside the gene matches. Germline V lookup: CDR1 MNHEY, CDR2 SVGAGI.

The chain joins TRBV29-1 to TRBJ2-2; 8 nucleotides align to TRBD1. The CDR3 extends over 14 amino acids. J lost 1 base, V lost 7 bases, and 5 bases had no gene match. Germline lookup yields CDR1 SQVTM and CDR2 ANQGSEA. CDR3: CSAQGALNTGELFF. CDR3 coding DNA: TGCAGCGCCCAGGGGGCCCTGAACACCGGGGAGCTGTTTTTT.

V is TRBV5-4 and J is TRBJ2-7, with 7 bases fitting TRBD2. The length of the CDR3 is 15 residues. The trim removed 0 bases at V and 2 bases at J, leaving 5 bases unmatched. CDR1 and CDR2 (germline): SGHNT, YYREEE (reference sequence). The CDR3 DNA is TGTGCCAGCAGCTTGGGAGCGGGGCACCCCTACGAGCAGTACTTC. Translated, it gives CASSLGAGHPYEQYF.

V gene TRBV6-1 combines with J gene TRBJ1-4; no definite D call. The CDR3 is made up of 11 amino acids. Germline CDR1 and CDR2: MNHNS and SASEGT. The V end lost 10 bases, the J end lost 14 bases, and 17 bases lay between the germline ends. The CDR3 reads CANDPLILLFF. The CDR3 DNA reads TGTGCCAACGATCCTTTAATTCTTCTGTTTTTT.

In its sample, this clone was seen a few times. This sample includes further DNA sequences coding for the same CDR3. This chain uses TRBV5-1 with TRBJ2-3, with D perhaps matching TRBD1 (5 bases). Trimming shortened V by 0 bases and J by 0 bases, and 5 bases separated the two germline ends. Germline CDR1 and CDR2: SGHRS and YFSETQ. This CDR3 region has 14 residues. CDR3 bases: TGCGCCAGCAGCTTGGCAGGGAGCACAGATACGCAGTATTTT. Amino acid sequence: CASSLAGSTDTQYF.

The rearrangement joins TRBV5-5 to TRBJ2-1; 14 positions agree with TRBD2. Germline values: CDR1 SGHKS, CDR2 YYEKEE (reference sequence). V was pared by 2 bases and J by 0 bases, with 4 bases of the junction left unmatched. This CDR3 comprises 18 residues. CDR3 nucleotide sequence: TGTGCCAGCAGCTTAGGACTAGCGGGAGGTACCTCCTACAATGAGCAGTTCTTC. It translates to CASSLGLAGGTSYNEQFF.

As concerns this clone: Other nucleotide sequences from this sample produce the same CDR3. The chain joins TRBV29-1 to TRBJ2-7; D may be TRBD2 (5 bases). CDR3 length: 11 amino acids. Germline V CDR1 and CDR2: SQVTM, ANQGSEA. The ends were cut back, 6 bases at V and 1 base at J, with 7 bases in the middle. CDR3 coding DNA: TGCAGCGTCGGGGTATCCTACGAGCAGTACTTC. This codes for CSVGVSYEQYF.

The genes are TRBV7-2 and TRBJ2-1; weak D call: TRBD2 (6 bases). Looked up from germline, CDR1 is SGHTA and CDR2 is FQGNSA. The V end lost 2 bases, the J end lost 4 bases, and 15 bases lay between the germline ends. The CDR3 is 16 amino acids. This CDR3 is CASSLYSTSMYNEQFF. Here the CDR3 DNA reads TGTGCCAGCAGCTTATATTCTACTAGCATGTACAATGAGCAGTTCTTC.

This clone was seen a single time. The gene calls are TRBV7-8 and TRBJ1-3; no reliable D call. The germline V and J ends were trimmed by 1 base and 0 bases, with 7 bases remaining between them. The CDR3 covers 15 residues. The germline CDR1 and CDR2 sequences are SGHVS and FQNEAQ. CDR3: CASSLVFSSGNTIYF. In DNA, the CDR3 is TGTGCCAGCAGCTTAGTCTTCAGCTCTGGAAACACCATATATTTT. Full variable domain (remainder filled in from reference TRBV7-8 and TRBJ1-3): GAGVSQSPRYKVAKRGQDVALRCDPISGHVSLFWYQQALGQGPEFLTYFQNEAQLDKSGLPSDRFFAERPEGSVSTLKIQRTQQEDSAVYLCASSLVFSSGNTIYFGEGSWLTVV.

This sequence joins TRBV7-2 and TRBJ1-1; D uncertain. Germline V gives CDR1 SGHTA, CDR2 FQGNSA. This CDR3 region has 14 residues. Trimming removed 3 bases at V and 11 bases at J, with 19 bases between. This CDR3 is CASSFKGHRCEAFF. CDR3 in DNA: TGTGCCAGCAGCTTTAAAGGGCACCGGTGTGAGGCTTTCTTT.

The chain combines TRBV10-2 with TRBJ1-4; no clear D. V dropped 2 bases and J dropped 8 bases, with 21 bases sitting between them. Germline V gives CDR1 WSHSY, CDR2 SAAADI. The CDR3 sequence is 17 residues long. The CDR3 DNA sequence: TGCGCCAGCAGTGAGGGTATTGGCGTGACCGGGGAGGAAAAACTGTTTTTT. It is translated as CASSEGIGVTGEEKLFF.

The rearrangement uses TRBV7-8 and TRBJ2-7; no firm D call. This CDR3 region has 12 residues. Germline V CDR1 and CDR2: SGHVS, FQNEAQ. Trimming pared 5 bases from V and 6 bases from J, leaving 11 bases between. The CDR3 DNA follows: TGTGCCAGCAGCCCCCGCCCCCCCGAGCAGTACTTC. Amino acids: CASSPRPPEQYF.

The V and J genes are TRBV5-4 and TRBJ2-3; 13 bases fit TRBD2. CDR1 is SGHNT, CDR2 YYREEE, per germline (reference sequence). The length of the CDR3 is 15 residues. The trim removed 3 bases at V and 5 bases at J, leaving 3 bases unmatched. The CDR3 coding sequence is TGTGCCAGCAGCTGGACTAGCGGGAGTGTAGATACGCAGTATTTT. It specifies CASSWTSGSVDTQYF. Supplemented by reference TRBV5-4 and TRBJ2-3, the full variable domain reads ETGVTQSPTHLIKTRGQQVTLRCSSQSGHNTVSWYQQALGQGPQFIFQYYREEENGRGNFPPRFSGLQFPNYSSELNVNALELDDSALYLCASSWTSGSVDTQYFGPGTRLTVL.

As regards this clone: Different DNA sequences within this sample yield the same CDR3. This sequence joins TRBV28 and TRBJ2-7, with a weak D call TRBD2 (5 bases). This CDR3 region has 12 residues. The V end was cut by 3 bases, the J end by 7 bases, with 10 bases between. Germline lookup yields CDR1 MDHEN and CDR2 SYDVKM. As DNA, the CDR3 is TGTGCCAGCAGTTTTTCCCCGGGAGAGCAGTACTTC. It translates to CASSFSPGEQYF.

The V and J genes are TRBV5-4 and TRBJ1-5, with 9 bases aligning to TRBD1. CDR1 is SGHNT, CDR2 YYREEE, per germline (reference sequence). The V gene end was trimmed by 1 base and the J gene end by 4 bases; junction bases not matched to a gene: 6. The CDR3 extends over 16 amino acids. The CDR3, as DNA: TGTGCCAGCAGCTTGACTCCGGGACAGGGAAATCAGCCCCAGCATTTT. This gives the protein CASSLTPGQGNQPQHF.

The genes are TRBV5-6 and TRBJ2-1; tentative D call: TRBD1 (6 bases). There are 16 residues in the CDR3. V was pared by 2 bases and J by 4 bases, with 16 bases between. Germline V gene data show CDR1 as SGHDT and CDR2 as YYEEEE. CDR3 residues: CASSFRGASLYNEQFF. CDR3 coding DNA: TGTGCCAGCAGCTTCAGGGGCGCCTCCTTATACAATGAGCAGTTCTTC. Variable domain in full (rest from reference TRBV5-6 and TRBJ2-1): DAGVTQSPTHLIKTRGQQVTLRCSPKSGHDTVSWYQQALGQGPQFIFQYYEEEERQRGNFPDRFSGHQFPNYSSELNVNALLLGDSALYLCASSFRGASLYNEQFFGPGTRLTVL.